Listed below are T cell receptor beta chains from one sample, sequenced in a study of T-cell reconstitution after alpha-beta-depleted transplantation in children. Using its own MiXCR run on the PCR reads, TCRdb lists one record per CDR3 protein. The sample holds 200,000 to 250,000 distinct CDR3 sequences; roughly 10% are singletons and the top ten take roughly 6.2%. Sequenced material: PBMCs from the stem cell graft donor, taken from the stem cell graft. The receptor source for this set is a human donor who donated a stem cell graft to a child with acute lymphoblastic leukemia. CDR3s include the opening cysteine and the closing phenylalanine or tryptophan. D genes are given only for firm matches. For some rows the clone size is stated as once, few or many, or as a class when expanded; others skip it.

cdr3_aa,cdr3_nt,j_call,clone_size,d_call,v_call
CASSQTQARSHGYTF,TGTGCCAGCAGTCAGACCCAGGCTAGGAGCCATGGCTACACCTTC,TRBJ1-2,.,.,TRBV6-5
CASSPQTGITTGELFF,TGTGCCAGCAGTCCTCAGACAGGGATTACCACCGGGGAGCTGTTTTTT,TRBJ2-2,many,TRBD1,TRBV7-2
CASSPPDRPETQYF,TGTGCCAGCTCACCACCCGACAGACCAGAGACCCAGTACTTC,TRBJ2-5,many,.,TRBV18
CASSTIRVLSNQPQHF,TGTGCCAGTAGTACCATACGGGTCCTGAGCAATCAGCCCCAGCATTTT,TRBJ1-5,.,.,TRBV19
CATTPDRPDTGELFF,TGCGCCACCACACCGGACAGGCCAGACACCGGGGAGCTGTTTTTT,TRBJ2-2,.,TRBD1,TRBV5-1
CASSLLTPGVDTQYF,TGTGCCAGCAGCTTACTCACCCCAGGGGTAGATACGCAGTATTTT,TRBJ2-3,.,.,TRBV11-2
CASSWGQTSAYGYTF,TGTGCCAGCAGTTGGGGACAGACTAGCGCCTATGGCTACACCTTC,TRBJ1-2,few,TRBD1,TRBV6-5
CASSPPAGLLGETQYF,TGTGCCAGCAGCCCGCCGGCAGGTCTCTTAGGGGAGACCCAGTACTTC,TRBJ2-5,many,.,TRBV7-2
CASSMARSYGYTF,TGTGCCAGCAGTATGGCACGGAGCTATGGCTACACCTTC,TRBJ1-2,few,.,TRBV12-3/TRBV12-4
CASSLNHRGLYEQYF,TGCGCCAGCAGCTTGAATCACAGGGGGCTGTACGAGCAGTACTTC,TRBJ2-7,many,TRBD1,TRBV5-1
CASSSIAGELFF,TGTGCCAGCAGCTCCATCGCCGGGGAGCTGTTTTTT,TRBJ2-2,few,.,TRBV27
CANDQAPNTGELFF,TGTGCCAACGATCAGGCGCCGAACACCGGGGAGCTGTTTTTT,TRBJ2-2,.,.,TRBV6-1
CASSNGVGTETQYF,TGCGCCAGCAGCAATGGGGTAGGAACGGAGACCCAGTACTTC,TRBJ2-5,few,.,TRBV5-1
CASSRTGGYYGYTF,TGTGCCAGCAGCAGGACAGGGGGCTACTATGGCTACACCTTC,TRBJ1-2,many,TRBD1,TRBV12-3/TRBV12-4
CASRLKDIPTYEQYF,TGTGCCAGCAGACTTAAGGACATCCCCACCTACGAGCAGTACTTC,TRBJ2-7,.,.,TRBV11-2
CASTKEGQGKKNTEAFF,TGTGCCAGTACGAAGGAAGGACAGGGCAAAAAGAACACTGAAGCTTTCTTT,TRBJ1-1,.,TRBD1,TRBV19
CASSPSGTGSYNSPLHF,TGTGCCAGCAGCCCGTCCGGGACAGGGTCCTATAATTCACCCCTCCACTTT,TRBJ1-6,.,TRBD1,TRBV4-2
CSAEPGQGAYEQYF,TGCAGTGCAGAACCGGGACAGGGGGCCTACGAGCAGTACTTC,TRBJ2-7,few,TRBD1,TRBV20-1
CSAKGTDYLYEQYF,TGCAGTGCTAAAGGGACAGATTATCTCTACGAGCAGTACTTC,TRBJ2-7,many,TRBD1,TRBV20-1
CATSPPGRSYEQYF,TGTGCCACCAGCCCCCCGGGGCGGTCCTACGAGCAGTACTTC,TRBJ2-7,many,.,TRBV24-1
CASSQPRDGGRREKLFF,TGTGCCAGCAGCCAACCCCGCGATGGGGGACGGCGTGAAAAACTGTTTTTT,TRBJ1-4,.,.,TRBV3-1
CASSDPGQGKGTEAFF,TGTGCCAGCAGTGACCCCGGACAGGGGAAGGGCACTGAAGCTTTCTTT,TRBJ1-1,few,TRBD1,TRBV2
CSAQGPNEKLFF,TGCAGTGCTCAGGGACCTAATGAAAAACTGTTTTTT,TRBJ1-4,many,.,TRBV20-1
CASSPPGTAEAFF,TGTGCCAGCAGCCCGCCCGGGACAGCTGAAGCTTTCTTT,TRBJ1-1,many,TRBD1,TRBV3-1
CAISESRNSGETQYF,TGTGCCATCAGTGAGTCGAGGAACTCGGGGGAGACCCAGTACTTC,TRBJ2-5,many,.,TRBV10-3
CSALKTEGQETQYF,TGCAGTGCCCTCAAGACCGAGGGCCAAGAGACCCAGTACTTC,TRBJ2-5,few,.,TRBV20-1
CSAFGGGVNQPQHF,TGCAGTGCTTTTGGCGGGGGGGTCAATCAGCCCCAGCATTTT,TRBJ1-5,many,.,TRBV20-1
CASSRIVMNTEAFF,TGTGCCAGCAGCCGGATAGTTATGAACACTGAAGCTTTCTTT,TRBJ1-1,.,.,TRBV7-2
CASSEDMLRGYTF,TGTGCCAGCAGTGAAGATATGCTAAGAGGCTACACCTTC,TRBJ1-2,few,.,TRBV2
CASSLAFGVTGDYGYTF,TGTGCCAGCAGCTTAGCGTTTGGTGTAACAGGAGACTATGGCTACACCTTC,TRBJ1-2,.,.,TRBV7-2
CASSLTGGPDNEQFF,TGCGCCAGCAGCTTGACGGGGGGGCCGGACAATGAGCAGTTCTTC,TRBJ2-1,few,TRBD2,TRBV5-1
CASSDNVIDTQYF,TGCGCCAGCAGTGATAATGTAATAGATACGCAGTATTTT,TRBJ2-3,.,.,TRBV10-1
CASSQVGHEQYF,TGTGCCAGCAGCCAAGTGGGGCACGAGCAGTACTTC,TRBJ2-7,.,.,TRBV3-1
CASSDSAQGIGNQPQHF,TGTGCCAGCAGCGATTCGGCACAGGGAATTGGCAATCAGCCCCAGCATTTT,TRBJ1-5,few,.,TRBV3-1
CASRGISVYEQYF,TGTGCCAGTAGGGGCATTTCGGTCTACGAGCAGTACTTC,TRBJ2-7,many,.,TRBV5-6
CASSQEGGAHNEQFF,TGCGCCAGCAGCCAAGAAGGTGGGGCGCACAATGAGCAGTTCTTC,TRBJ2-1,.,.,TRBV4-1
CASAPGWDSPNTGELFF,TGTGCTAGTGCCCCTGGGTGGGACAGTCCGAACACCGGGGAGCTGTTTTTT,TRBJ2-2,many,TRBD1,TRBV12-5
CSARLAADTQYF,TGCAGTGCTAGACTAGCGGCAGATACGCAGTATTTT,TRBJ2-3,.,TRBD2,TRBV20-1
CASSWRGQNYGYTF,TGCGCCAGCAGCTGGAGGGGACAGAACTATGGCTACACCTTC,TRBJ1-2,.,TRBD1,TRBV5-1
CSARGPQMGDHQPQHF,TGCAGTGCTAGAGGGCCACAGATGGGGGATCATCAGCCCCAGCATTTT,TRBJ1-5,few,.,TRBV20-1
CASSLEGTSGANVLTF,TGCGCCAGCAGCTTGGAGGGCACCTCTGGGGCCAACGTCCTGACTTTC,TRBJ2-6,many,.,TRBV5-1